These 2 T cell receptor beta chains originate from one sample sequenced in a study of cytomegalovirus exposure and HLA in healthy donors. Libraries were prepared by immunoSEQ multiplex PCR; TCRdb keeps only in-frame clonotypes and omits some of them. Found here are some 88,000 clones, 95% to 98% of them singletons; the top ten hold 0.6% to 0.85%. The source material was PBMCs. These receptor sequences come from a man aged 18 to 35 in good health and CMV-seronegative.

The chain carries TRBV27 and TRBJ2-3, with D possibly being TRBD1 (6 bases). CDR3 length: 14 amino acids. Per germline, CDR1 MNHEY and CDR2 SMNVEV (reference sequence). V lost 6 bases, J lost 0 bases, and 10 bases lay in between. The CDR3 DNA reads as TGTGCCAGCAGACAGGGCCGGAGCACAGATACGCAGTATTTT. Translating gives CASRQGRSTDTQYF.

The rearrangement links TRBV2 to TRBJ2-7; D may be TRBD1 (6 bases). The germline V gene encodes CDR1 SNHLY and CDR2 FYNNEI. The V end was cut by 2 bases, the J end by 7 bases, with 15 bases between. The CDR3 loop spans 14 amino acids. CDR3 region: CASSERGWGQEQYV. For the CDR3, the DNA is TGTGCCAGCAGTGAACGGGGCTGGGGGCAAGAGCAGTACGTC.